The rows below give T cell receptor beta chains drawn from one sample of a study of blood T cell repertoires in COVID-19. The table came from immunoSEQ multiplex PCR; TCRdb's copy has only in-frame clones and leaves some out. The sample lists 150,000 to 200,000 clones, over 75% occurring once. Source material: PBMCs or T cells enriched from blood (not recorded which). The origin of the receptors is a woman aged 18-29 years who had recovered from COVID-19. Both conserved end residues are part of each CDR3. A D gene is named only where the DNA matches it firmly. Size tells how often a clone was seen (once, few, many) or the class of an expanded clone, and some rows leave it out.

J | V | size | D | DNA | CDR3
TRBJ2-7 | TRBV7-8 | . | . | TGTGCCAGCAGCCACACCTACGAGCAGTACTTC | CASSHTYEQYF
TRBJ2-5 | TRBV5-4 | . | TRBD2 | TGTGCCAGCAGCTTGGAACTAGCGGGGTTCCGGGAGGAGACCCAGTACTTC | CASSLELAGFREETQYF
TRBJ2-2 | TRBV28 | . | TRBD2 | TGTGCCAGCCGCCTGGGACTAGCGGGGAACACCGGGGAGCTGTTTTTT | CASRLGLAGNTGELFF
TRBJ1-5 | TRBV6-2/TRBV6-3 | . | . | TGTGCCAGCAGTTACGCCCCGACAGAACAAAATCAGCCCCAGCATTTT | CASSYAPTEQNQPQHF
TRBJ1-4 | TRBV24-1 | . | . | TGTGCCACCAGTGAGGGGGGGCTGCCGCAAGAAAAACTGTTTTTT | CATSEGGLPQEKLFF
TRBJ1-3 | TRBV28 | . | TRBD1 | TGTGCCAGCAGCCAGGGGGACAGGGTATGGGGAAACACCATATATTTT | CASSQGDRVWGNTIYF
TRBJ2-2 | TRBV4-1 | . | TRBD2 | TGCGCCAGCAGCGATTTTGGGACTAGGGCTATAGTGGGAACCGGGGAGCTGTTTTTT | CASSDFGTRAIVGTGELFF
TRBJ2-7 | TRBV25-1 | once | TRBD1 | TGTGCCAGCAGCGCGCTACCGGAGGACAGGGGGTCCTACGAGCAGTACTTC | CASSALPEDRGSYEQYF
TRBJ1-1 | TRBV10-2 | . | TRBD1 | TGCGCCAGCAGTGAGAGACAGGGGCCCACTGAAGCTTTCTTT | CASSERQGPTEAFF
TRBJ2-1 | TRBV6-4 | . | TRBD2 | TGTGCCAGCAGTGACTCCAGCGGGGGAGGACACAATGAGCAGTTCTTC | CASSDSSGGGHNEQFF
TRBJ1-4 | TRBV29-1 | . | . | TGCAGCGTTTCAGGGACAACTAATGAAAAACTGTTTTTT | CSVSGTTNEKLFF
TRBJ2-3 | TRBV3-1/TRBV3-2 | . | . | TGTGCCAGCAGCCAAGATTCCCGGGGTACGCAGTATTTT | CASSQDSRGTQYF
TRBJ1-2 | TRBV30 | . | . | TGTGCCTGGAGTATGGGGGGGGATTCGACCTTC | CAWSMGGDSTF
TRBJ1-1 | TRBV5-1 | few | TRBD1 | TGCGCCAGCAGCTCAACCAGGGGGAGGATAACTGAAGCTTTCTTT | CASSSTRGRITEAFF
TRBJ2-5 | TRBV6-6 | . | TRBD1 | TGTGCCAGCAGTCACCCTAAGTCTCCGAGTTGGGACAGGGAGTGGCCTCGGGAGTCCCAGTACTTC | CASSHPKSPSWDREWPRESQYF
TRBJ1-4 | TRBV5-6 | . | . | TGTGCCAGCAGACAACTGGCAGCGGTAAAACTGTTTTTT | CASRQLAAVKLFF
TRBJ2-3 | TRBV27 | . | . | TGTGCCAGCAGTTTAACCGGAGCGGAAGATACGCAGTATTTT | CASSLTGAEDTQYF
TRBJ2-1 | TRBV4-3 | . | TRBD1 | TGCGCCAGCAGCCAAGATTTGGCGAGGACAGGGGCCTTTGAGCAGTTCTTC | CASSQDLARTGAFEQFF
TRBJ2-7 | TRBV30 | . | . | TGTGCCTGGAGTTCAACCTACGAGCAGTACTTC | CAWSSTYEQYF
TRBJ1-2 | TRBV20-1 | once | . | TGCAGTGCTACAGCTAACTATGGCTACACCTTC | CSATANYGYTF
TRBJ1-1 | TRBV28 | . | TRBD1 | TGTGCCAGCAGCGAAGGGACAGCGACAACTGAAGCTTTCTTT | CASSEGTATTEAFF
TRBJ2-1 | TRBV5-1 | . | TRBD2 | TGCGCCAGCAGCTTTCTAGCGGGAGTAGGCAATGAGCAGTTCTTC | CASSFLAGVGNEQFF
TRBJ1-2 | TRBV21-1 | . | . | TGTGCCAGCAGCAATCACACCCAGGGGTATGGCTACACCTTC | CASSNHTQGYGYTF
TRBJ2-1 | TRBV6-5 | . | . | TGTGCCAGCAGTTACATGGCGGGGCCCAACAATGAGCAGTTCTTC | CASSYMAGPNNEQFF
TRBJ1-5 | TRBV27 | . | TRBD1 | TGTGCCAGCAGTCAGGGGCAGGGGGGCAATCAGCCCCAGCATTTT | CASSQGQGGNQPQHF
TRBJ2-7 | TRBV5-1 | . | . | TGCGCCAGCCCGGGGTCCTCATCGGACTACGAGCAGTACTTC | CASPGSSSDYEQYF
TRBJ1-1 | TRBV2 | . | . | TGTGCCAGCAGCTTAGTGAATGTGGGCAGCACTGAAGCTTTCTTT | CASSLVNVGSTEAFF
TRBJ2-1 | TRBV7-9 | . | . | TGTGCCAGCAGCGACAAAAACAGGGAGCAGTTCTTC | CASSDKNREQFF
TRBJ2-7 | TRBV9 | . | TRBD1 | TGTGCCAGCAGCGTAGGAGGGACAGGGACCGCCGAGCAGTACTTC | CASSVGGTGTAEQYF
TRBJ2-1 | TRBV4-3 | . | . | TGCGCCAGCAGCCAAGATCGGACTGGATCCTACAATGAGCAGTTCTTC | CASSQDRTGSYNEQFF
TRBJ1-2 | TRBV30 | . | TRBD1 | TGTGCCTGTAACTCAGGGGGATCGTTAGGCTACACCTTC | CACNSGGSLGYTF